This TCR beta chain appears in the sequencing data of a study of T cell responses to AZD1222 COVID-19 vaccine (dated by TCRdb to about 2021). About the study as a whole: AZD1222 recipients whose second dose came at about 4 weeks and those whose second dose came at about 12 weeks were combined into one group, since spike-specific TCR depth and breadth did not differ between the two schedules. TCR sequencing was performed for 230 to 250 trial participants, of whom 200 to 220 were given two doses of AZD1222 and 26 were given two doses of MenACWY control vaccine. Trial participants were enrolled into age subgroups of 18-55, 56-69 and 70-plus years, which contained about 150, 28 and 57 TCR-sequenced participants, respectively.

Read against the paper, the sample's time point label means: baseline before first vaccination. Vaccinee samples were obtained from the UK trials COV001 and COV002, which included a single-blind randomized controlled phase 2/3 trial of AZD1222 (ChAdOx1 nCoV-19) in healthy adults. For TCRbeta chain sequencing, PBMC samples were collected from trial participants at day 0 and at day 28 after the second dose. Worth noting for this clone: Its antigen is not yet known. Base qualities are missing; no much larger clone stands one base away.

The CDR3 regions of human TCRbeta chains were subjected to immunosequencing. As for how the authors treated the data: TCRs in the repertoires were matched against a reference library of SARS-CoV-2-specific TCRs that had been generated with the MIRA antigen-specificity platform. Breadth was defined as the fraction of unique TCRs that were SARS-CoV-2-associated, and depth was defined as the fraction of total T cells that were SARS-CoV-2-associated. Using the MIRA data, each spike-specific TCR was assigned both to the spike region to which the TCR was reactive and to a CD4 or CD8 class. Log10-transformed breadth and depth values were compared by one-way ANOVA with Sidak's multiple comparisons tests. Held by TCRdb, this immuneACCESS table contains in-frame sequences only and omits some clones. Under half of the omission traces to an unresolved V gene where checked; the cause of the rest is unknown. V and J calls and clone size are copied from that table; D and trimming were computed from the DNA. This sample lists about 130,000 clones; 80% to 95% were detected once. Around 3.1% of the sample is taken by the ten largest.

Results the study describes overall, beyond this receptor: The vaccine-associated CD4 TCRs covered the entire spike protein, and the dominant responses fell in regions 160-218 and 743-854. Reportedly, close to half of the unique spike-specific TCRs recognized epitopes lying outside the regions that are mutated in the B.1.351 and B.1.1.7 variants. The 56-69-year group was small, and its depth increase did not reach significance, likely because of low power. After two AZD1222 doses, both the breadth and the depth of spike-specific TCRs were significantly higher than at day 0 and than in MenACWY recipients. Participants were mostly white British and included more females than males, and it was suggested by the authors that clonal diversity may have been underestimated. Conclusions about previously exposed vaccinees are limited, since just five or six AZD1222 recipients were seropositive for SARS-CoV-2 at baseline. Because no day 14 peak-response samples were available, repertoires were characterized only after the peak T cell response.

Counted from cysteine to phenylalanine, this CDR3 has 11 amino acids. CDR3 DNA only is kept here, 33 bases in frame from base 1. Deletion took 0 bases off V and 7 bases off J, with a span of 4 bases between the germline ends. The germline V gene encodes CDR1 SEHNR and CDR2 FQNEAQ (reference sequence). The source is an adult in good health. The sequencing used peripheral blood, collected on day 0 of AZD1222 vaccination. The chain is encoded by TRBV7-9 joined to TRBJ2-7; no confident D gene assignment can be made. The CDR3 protein: CASSLAGEQYF. The DNA sequence is given as TGTGCCAGCAGCTTAGCGGGGGAGCAGTACTTC.